Following are 22 T cell receptor beta chains from one sample sequenced in a study of neurological immune-mediated disorders. TCRdb ran MiXCR on the 5' RACE reads and lists one entry per CDR3 protein. The sample has 85,000 to 90,000 distinct CDR3 sequences; under 4.5% are singletons. The specimen sequenced was PBMCs. All receptors derive from a woman between 45 and 60 years old with multiple sclerosis.

The chain uses TRBV7-2 and TRBJ1-4, with a weak D call TRBD1 (5 bases). Trimming pared 6 bases from V and 8 bases from J, leaving 13 bases between. The CDR3 spans 13 residues. Per the germline V gene, CDR1 is SGHTA and CDR2 is FQGNSA. CDR3: CASRPGGGEKLFF. The DNA for the CDR3 is TGTGCCAGCAGGCCGGGGGGGGGAGAAAAACTGTTTTTT.

There are a few counts of this clonotype. The CDR3 DNA reads TGCAGCGTTGAAGTATTTTCCGTCCTGACTTTC. Its translation is CSVEVFSVLTF. The chain has TRBV29-1 and TRBJ2-6; no clear D gene. The V gene's germline CDR1 is SQVTM and CDR2 ANQGSEA. The V gene lost 1 base and the J gene lost 12 bases, with 7 bases spanning the gap. The CDR3 runs to 11 residues.

This clonotype has at least ten counts. The CDR3 DNA is TGCAGCGTTGAGGATAGGAGGGTCACGAGCACAGATACGCAGTATTTT. This codes for CSVEDRRVTSTDTQYF. The chain employs TRBV29-1 and TRBJ2-3; possibly TRBD2 for D (6 bases). Germline loops: CDR1 SQVTM, CDR2 ANQGSEA. V dropped 3 bases and J dropped 0 bases, with 16 bases sitting between them. The CDR3 length is 16 residues.

This clonotype appeared many times. The chain combines TRBV20-1 with TRBJ2-1; 15 bases line up with TRBD2. The V segment lost 0 bases and the J segment 7 bases; nucleotides outside the gene matches: 10. Per germline, CDR1 DFQATT and CDR2 SNEGSKA (reference sequence). The CDR3 has 18 residues. This CDR3 is CSARDLLGGLAGGNEQFF. For the CDR3, the DNA is TGCAGTGCTAGAGATCTCTTAGGGGGACTAGCGGGGGGAAATGAGCAGTTCTTC.

The chain employs TRBV2 and TRBJ1-5, with a weak D call TRBD1 (5 bases). The CDR3 contains 15 residues. The V end was cut by 4 bases, the J end by 2 bases, with 12 bases between. Germline assignment: CDR1 SNHLY and CDR2 FYNNEI. The CDR3 loop reads CASSALTERNQPQHF. The CDR3 DNA follows: TGTGCCAGCAGTGCATTGACAGAACGCAATCAGCCCCAGCATTTT.

This clonotype was seen ten or more times. The chain links TRBV12-3 or TRBV12-4 to TRBJ1-2, with a weak D call TRBD1 (5 bases). With 6 bases removed from V and 4 bases from J, the gap between germline ends came to 15 bases. The CDR3 has 14 amino acids. The CDR3 region is CASSPGGGSYGYTF. The CDR3 DNA is TGTGCCAGCAGCCCGGGTGGGGGGAGCTATGGCTACACCTTC.

This clonotype has ten or more counts. The chain uses TRBV7-2 and TRBJ1-1, with D possibly being TRBD1 (6 bases). The V and J ends lost 3 bases and 1 base respectively, with 9 bases between them. The CDR3 spans 14 residues. Germline CDR1 and CDR2: SGHTA and FQGNSA. This CDR3 reads CASSFTDRNTEAFF. CDR3 DNA sequence: TGTGCCAGCAGCTTCACGGACAGGAACACTGAAGCTTTCTTT.

This clonotype was seen repeatedly, ten times or more. The genes are TRBV5-1 and TRBJ2-3, with 10 bases identical to TRBD2. Germline V gene lookup returns CDR1 SGHRS and CDR2 YFSETQ. The CDR3 runs to 16 residues. V shed 0 bases, J shed 7 bases, and the junction held 8 bases outside the gene matches. CDR3 DNA: TGCGCCAGCAGCTTGGCGGCTAGCGGGGGAGCGAATACGCAGTATTTT. This encodes CASSLAASGGANTQYF. Full variable domain (rest looked up from reference TRBV5-1 and TRBJ2-3): KAGVTQTPRYLIKTRGQQVTLSCSPISGHRSVSWYQQTPGQGLQFLFEYFSETQRNKGNFPGRFSGRQFSNSRSEMNVSTLELGDSALYLCASSLAASGGANTQYFGPGTRLTVL.

This clonotype was recorded many times. The V call is TRBV20-1, the J call TRBJ2-1, with TRBD2 as a possible D gene (5 bases). Per germline, CDR1 DFQATT and CDR2 SNEGSKA (reference sequence). The V gene lost 4 bases and the J gene lost 3 bases, with 13 bases spanning the gap. CDR3 length: 14 residues. The CDR3 DNA reads TGCAGTGCTAACGAGGGCGAGTTCTACAATGAGCAGTTCTTC. The encoded protein is CSANEGEFYNEQFF.

This clonotype was observed a handful of times. At one end the junction does not follow the germline gene, possibly because of a read error. The J gene is TRBJ1-5, the V gene TRBV12-3 or TRBV12-4, with 12 bases matching TRBD1. The CDR3 contains 17 residues. CDR3 sequence: CASSLGDRGQGNKTQNF. The CDR3 coding sequence is TGTGCCAGCAGTTTAGGGGACAGGGGGCAGGGAAATAAGACCCAGAATTTT.

The table lists this clonotype with many counts. The chain joins TRBV7-6 to TRBJ2-7; no clear D gene. The CDR3 is 13 residues long. From germline, CDR1 is SGHVS and CDR2 FNYEAQ. V dropped 3 bases and J dropped 0 bases, with 6 bases sitting between them. The CDR3 protein is CASSFSDSYEQYF. The CDR3 DNA reads TGTGCCAGCAGCTTTTCAGACTCCTACGAGCAGTACTTC.

This clonotype was counted at least ten times. V gene TRBV7-6 combines with J gene TRBJ1-1; weak D call: TRBD1 (5 bases). This CDR3 is built from 14 residues. Germline CDR1 reads SGHVS; CDR2 reads FNYEAQ. Deletions cut 2 bases from V and 9 bases from J, with 16 bases between. The CDR3 is CASSLSRMGEKAFF. The CDR3 region has the DNA TGTGCCAGCAGCTTATCACGAATGGGGGAAAAAGCTTTCTTT.

This clonotype was seen repeatedly, ten times or more. The V and J genes are TRBV12-3 or TRBV12-4 and TRBJ2-2, with unresolved D. Trimming shortened V by 4 bases and J by 6 bases, and 6 bases separated the two germline ends. The CDR3 is 12 residues long. The DNA of the CDR3 is TGTGCCAGCAGTTCCCTGCCCGGGGAGCTGTTTTTT. Translated: CASSSLPGELFF.

This clonotype was seen at least ten times. This chain uses TRBV12-3 or TRBV12-4 with TRBJ1-1; unclear D gene. V gave up 6 bases and J gave up 1 base, with 12 bases separating them. The CDR3 has 14 residues. CDR3 sequence (DNA): TGTGCCAGCAGCTTTAACACGGCGAACACTGAAGCTTTCTTT. Residues: CASSFNTANTEAFF.

This clonotype was seen repeatedly, ten times or more. V gene TRBV7-2 combines with J gene TRBJ2-4, with D perhaps TRBD1 (6 bases). Trimming stripped 5 bases from V and 3 bases from J, with 11 bases between. The CDR3 totals 14 residues. Germline V CDR1 and CDR2: SGHTA, FQGNSA. CDR3 sequence (DNA): TGTGCCAGCAGCCCCGGGGACATCAAAAACATTCAGTACTTC. Translating it yields CASSPGDIKNIQYF.

This clonotype showed up just a few times. V is TRBV6-2 or TRBV6-3 and J is TRBJ2-2; no definite D call. V gave up 0 bases and J gave up 5 bases, with 7 bases separating them. This CDR3 comprises 14 residues. Germline V gene lookup returns CDR1 MNHEY and CDR2 SVGEGT. The CDR3 nucleotides read TGTGCCAGCAGTTACTCGACTGAGACCGGGGAGCTGTTTTTT. It specifies CASSYSTETGELFF.

At least ten counts were recorded for this clonotype. The rearrangement joins TRBV4-2 to TRBJ2-1; D is unclear. Trimming pared 4 bases from V and 6 bases from J, leaving 7 bases between. The CDR3 runs to 12 residues. Germline CDR1 is LGHNA and CDR2 is YNFKEQ. The CDR3 loop is CASSPVPNEQFF. The CDR3 bases are TGTGCCAGCAGCCCGGTTCCCAATGAGCAGTTCTTC.

The sample holds many counts of this clonotype. The chain carries TRBV20-1 and TRBJ1-3, with unresolved D. Deletions cut 2 bases from V and 4 bases from J, with 15 bases between. This CDR3 has 15 amino acids. From germline, CDR1 is DFQATT and CDR2 SNEGSKA (reference sequence). CDR3 DNA sequence: TGCAGTGCTAGACCACACCGGACGGAAGGAAACACCATATATTTT. Its translation is CSARPHRTEGNTIYF.

This clonotype has at least ten counts. V is TRBV7-2 and J is TRBJ2-7; the D call may be TRBD1 or TRBD2 (5 bases each). The CDR3 loop spans 17 amino acids. From germline, CDR1 is SGHTA and CDR2 FQGNSA. Trimming shortened V by 2 bases and J by 2 bases, and 19 bases separated the two germline ends. The CDR3: CASSLRGAGSFPYEQYF. CDR3 DNA: TGTGCCAGCAGCTTAAGAGGGGCAGGCTCTTTTCCCTACGAGCAGTACTTC.

This clonotype occurred many times. The J gene is TRBJ2-5, the V gene TRBV7-2; the match to TRBD2 covers 8 bases. This CDR3 is 15 amino acids long. The ends lost 3 bases at V and 2 bases at J; junction bases unmatched: 5. Germline-derived CDR1 and CDR2 are SGHTA and FQGNSA. The CDR3 reads CASSFGGGLQETQYF. In DNA, the CDR3 is TGTGCCAGCAGCTTCGGGGGGGGGCTTCAAGAGACCCAGTACTTC.

This clonotype has at least ten counts. The CDR3 loop is CASSLADRIGQGENYGYTF. The CDR3 DNA reads TGTGCCAGCAGCTTAGCGGACAGAATAGGACAGGGGGAAAACTATGGCTACACCTTC. The chain recombines TRBV7-9 with TRBJ1-2, with 10 bases fitting TRBD1. The germline CDR1 and CDR2 sequences are SEHNR and FQNEAQ (reference sequence). The CDR3 extends over 19 amino acids. The V and J ends lost 0 bases and 2 bases, in that order; junction bases with no gene match: 12.

CDR3 amino acids: CASSLVGGSGNTIYF. DNA of the CDR3: TGTGCCAGCAGCTTAGTGGGGGGATCAGGAAACACCATATATTTT. This chain links TRBV7-2 with TRBJ1-3; D is possibly TRBD1 (5 bases). Germline CDR1 is SGHTA and CDR2 is FQGNSA. Trimming left V 1 base short and J 4 bases short, with 11 bases between. The length of the CDR3 is 15 residues.